The TCR beta chain under discussion was sequenced for a study of breast tumors, draining lymph nodes, adjacent tissues. Overall study results and limits: Most tumor T cells seemingly derive from lymph node, then expand in tumor. Tumors had less TCR diversity than lymph nodes, more than nontumor tissue. The lymph node origin of tumor T cells was framed as consistent with a hypothesis, not demonstrated. Luminal-like breast cancer showed significantly greater tumor-nontumor repertoire similarity than basal-like breast cancer did.

Via MiXCR, TCRdb re-called the multiplex PCR reads, giving one row per CDR3 protein. The sample contains 270,000 or so distinct CDR3 sequences, 30% of which appear only once. A few counts support this clonotype. Its antigen is unknown. The CDR3 runs 13 residues. In germline, CDR1 is KGHSH, CDR2 LQKENI. V trimming: 3 bases; J trimming: 11 bases; junction bases outside the gene matches: 4. The lymph nodes were axillary draining lymph nodes from breast cancer patients. V and J are TRBV18 and TRBJ1-5; 10 nucleotides align to TRBD1. The TCR was taken from a female donor with breast cancer. Some clones in this sample may be carry-over from other donors' samples. The material sequenced was axillary lymph node tissue. In nucleotides, the CDR3 is TGTGCCAGCTCACCGGGACAGGGGAAATCCCAGCATTTT. The encoded protein is CASSPGQGKSQHF.